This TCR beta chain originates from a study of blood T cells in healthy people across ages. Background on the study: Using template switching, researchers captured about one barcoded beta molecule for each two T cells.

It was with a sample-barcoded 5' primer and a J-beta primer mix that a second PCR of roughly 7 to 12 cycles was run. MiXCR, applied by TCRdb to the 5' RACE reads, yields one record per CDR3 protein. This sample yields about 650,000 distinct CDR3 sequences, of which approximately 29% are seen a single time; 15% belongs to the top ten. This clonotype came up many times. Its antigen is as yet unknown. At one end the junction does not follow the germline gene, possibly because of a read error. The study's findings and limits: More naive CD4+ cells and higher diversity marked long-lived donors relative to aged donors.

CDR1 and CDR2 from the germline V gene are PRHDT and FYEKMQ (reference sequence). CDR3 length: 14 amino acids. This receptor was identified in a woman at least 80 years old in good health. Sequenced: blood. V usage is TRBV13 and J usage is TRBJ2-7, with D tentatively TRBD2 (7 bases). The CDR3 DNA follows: TGTGCCAGCAGTTTAGGGAGGGGGTTCTACGAGCAGTACTTC. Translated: CASSLGRGFYEQYF.